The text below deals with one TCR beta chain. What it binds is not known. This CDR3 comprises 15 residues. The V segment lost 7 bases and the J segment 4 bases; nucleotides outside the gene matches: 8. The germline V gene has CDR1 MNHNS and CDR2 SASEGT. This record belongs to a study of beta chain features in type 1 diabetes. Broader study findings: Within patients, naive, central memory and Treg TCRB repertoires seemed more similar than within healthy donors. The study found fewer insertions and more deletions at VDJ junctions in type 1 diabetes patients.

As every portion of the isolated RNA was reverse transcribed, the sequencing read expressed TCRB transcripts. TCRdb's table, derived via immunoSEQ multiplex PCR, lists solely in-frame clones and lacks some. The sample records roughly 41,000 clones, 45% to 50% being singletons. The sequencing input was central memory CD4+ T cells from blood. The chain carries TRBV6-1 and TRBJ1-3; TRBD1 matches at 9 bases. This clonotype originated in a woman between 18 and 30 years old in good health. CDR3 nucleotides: TGTGCCAGCACGAGGGGACAGGGTGGCGGAAACACCATATATTTT. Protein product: CASTRGQGGGNTIYF.